The sequence of this TCR beta chain was determined in a study of radiotherapy plus CTLA-4 blockade in lung cancer. As for the study in general: Disease control reached approximately 29%, with objective responses in less than 20%. Study findings and constraints: Early shifts in blood T cell clones, with interferon-beta, reportedly predicted response best. Some TCR clones had been derived from tumors. These clones expanded in peripheral blood after radiotherapy plus ipilimumab.

TCRdb's copy holds only in-frame clones and misses some; the assay was immunoSEQ multiplex PCR. The sample includes about 51,000 clones, roughly 77% of them seen just once. Of note for this clone: Its antigen is currently unknown.

The CDR3 is made up of 15 amino acids. Looked up from germline, CDR1 is WSHSY and CDR2 is SAAADI. V was pared by 6 bases and J by 6 bases, with 9 bases of the junction left unmatched. It was focal radiation plus CTLA-4 blockade with ipilimumab that patients with chemo-refractory metastatic non-small-cell lung cancer received. The rearrangement uses TRBV10-2 and TRBJ1-5, with 9 bases aligning to TRBD1. This specimen consisted of peripheral blood, obtained from a patient treated with radiotherapy plus ipilimumab. The sequence derives from a human donor with non-small cell lung cancer who had a complete response to radiotherapy plus ipilimumab. The CDR3 DNA is TGCGCCAGCAGCGTTCCCGGGACAGGGCCTCAGCCCCAGCATTTT. It specifies CASSVPGTGPQPQHF.